This TCR beta chain was profiled in a study of response to subunit inactivated influenza vaccine. V was shortened by 3 bases and J by 7 bases, with 13 bases between the two germline ends. Germline CDR1 is DFQATT and CDR2 is SNEGSKA (reference sequence). The CDR3 totals 14 residues. General study points: A suggestion made by the authors is that each seasonal influenza vaccination recruits few new T cells.

TCRdb ran MiXCR on the RT-PCR reads and lists one entry per CDR3 protein. Of about 500,000 distinct CDR3 sequences in the sample, more than 15% were seen once. Regarding this clonotype: Its specificity is not known.

This clonotype originated in a man aged 45 to 75 who received an inactivated influenza vaccine. This chain links TRBV20-1 with TRBJ1-6, with D perhaps TRBD1 (5 bases). The source was CD4+ T cells sorted from PBMCs, collected roughly 24 months after vaccination. This CDR3 reads CSAREGTANSPLHF. The DNA for the CDR3 is TGCAGTGCTAGGGAAGGGACCGCCAATTCACCCCTCCACTTT.